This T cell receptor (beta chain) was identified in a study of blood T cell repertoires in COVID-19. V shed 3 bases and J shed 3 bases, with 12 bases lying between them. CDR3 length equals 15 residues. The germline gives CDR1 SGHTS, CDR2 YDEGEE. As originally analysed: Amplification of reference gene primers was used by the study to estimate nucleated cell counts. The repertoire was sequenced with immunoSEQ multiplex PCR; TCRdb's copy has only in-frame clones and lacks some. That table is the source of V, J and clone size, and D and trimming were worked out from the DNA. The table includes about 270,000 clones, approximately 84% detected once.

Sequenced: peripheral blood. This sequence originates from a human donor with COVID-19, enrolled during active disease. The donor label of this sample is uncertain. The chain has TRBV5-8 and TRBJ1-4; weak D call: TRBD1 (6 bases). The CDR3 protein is CASSSWTASNEKLFF. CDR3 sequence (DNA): TGTGCCAGCAGCTCCTGGACAGCTTCTAATGAAAAACTGTTTTTT.